The 23 T cell receptor beta chains presented below share a single source sample, sequenced in a study of blood T cells in healthy people across ages. Combining a sample-barcoded 5' primer with a J-beta primer mix, a second PCR ran for about 7 to 12 cycles. Via MiXCR, TCRdb re-called the 5' RACE reads, giving one row per CDR3 protein. Of some 690,000 distinct CDR3 sequences listed, about 20% were seen once; the top ten hold 20% to 25%. Sequenced material: blood. All receptors derive from a man in his sixties or seventies in good health.

With respect to this clonotype: A junction boundary mismatches the germline segment, possibly from a read error. V and J are TRBV6-5 and TRBJ1-5; no clear D. This CDR3 spans 13 amino acids. From germline, CDR1 is MNHEY and CDR2 SVGAGI. The CDR3 loop reads CASSYSYRQPKHF. The CDR3 coding sequence is TGTGCCAGCAGTTACTCGTATCGTCAGCCCAAGCATTTT.

The V gene is TRBV6-2 or TRBV6-3, the J gene TRBJ1-5; no reliable D call. The ends were cut back, 5 bases at V and 0 bases at J, with 14 bases in the middle. The CDR3 sequence is 16 residues long. The germline CDR1 and CDR2 sequences are MNHEY and SVGEGT. The CDR3 nucleotides are TGTGCCAGCAGTACCGGATTCGGCCATAGCAATCAGCCCCAGCATTTT. Its translation: CASSTGFGHSNQPQHF.

The chain carries TRBV12-3 or TRBV12-4 and TRBJ2-1; the match to TRBD2 covers 10 bases. The V segment lost 5 bases and the J segment 8 bases; nucleotides outside the gene matches: 9. CDR3 length: 15 residues. The DNA for the CDR3 is TGTGCCAGCAGTCTTCCTAGCGGGAGAGCGTATGAGCAGTTCTTC. Translating it yields CASSLPSGRAYEQFF.

The chain joins TRBV20-1 to TRBJ2-3, with unresolved D. From germline, CDR1 is DFQATT and CDR2 SNEGSKA (reference sequence). V lost 6 bases and J lost 0, with 10 bases in between. The CDR3 contains 13 residues. DNA for the CDR3: TGCAGTGCCAGACCCCCTAGCACAGATACGCAGTATTTT. It translates to CSARPPSTDTQYF.

This clonotype turned up a few times. The chain uses TRBV9 and TRBJ2-1, with 7 bases identical to TRBD2. V was pared by 4 bases and J by 10 bases, with 8 bases of the junction left unmatched. CDR3 length equals 13 residues. CDR1 is SGDLS, CDR2 YYNGEE, per germline. The CDR3 loop is CASSPGLTAEQFF. Written as DNA, the CDR3 is TGTGCCAGCAGCCCGGGACTAACCGCCGAGCAGTTCTTC. Using reference TRBV9 and TRBJ2-1 for the parts outside the CDR3, the full variable domain is DSGVTQTPKHLITATGQRVTLRCSPRSGDLSVYWYQQSLDQGLQFLIQYYNGEERAKGNILERFSAQQFPDLHSELNLSSLELGDSALYFCASSPGLTAEQFFGPGTRLTVL.

This chain links TRBV20-1 with TRBJ2-1; 9 nucleotides line up with TRBD1. The J segment lost 0 bases and the V segment lost 0 bases, leaving 9 bases of the junction unmatched. CDR1 is DFQATT and CDR2 is SNEGSKA in the germline V gene (reference sequence). The CDR3 runs to 18 residues. The chain's CDR3 is CSARDRTGTGSSYNEQFF. Written as DNA, the CDR3 is TGCAGTGCTAGAGATCGAACCGGGACAGGGAGCTCCTACAATGAGCAGTTCTTC.

This chain uses TRBV18 with TRBJ2-3; D may be TRBD2 (5 bases). The germline V and J ends were trimmed by 3 bases and 7 bases, with 23 bases remaining between them. This CDR3 comprises 17 residues. In germline, CDR1 is KGHSH, CDR2 LQKENI. CDR3: CASSPNQGGPPRNTQYF. The CDR3 region has the DNA TGTGCCAGCTCACCGAATCAAGGAGGACCGCCTCGAAATACGCAGTATTTT.

The chain links TRBV2 to TRBJ1-2, with TRBD1 as a possible D gene (5 bases). Per germline, CDR1 SNHLY and CDR2 FYNNEI. V was trimmed by 4 bases and J by 4 bases, leaving 10 bases between them. This CDR3 contains 13 residues. CDR3 protein: CASSALGAYGYTF. DNA of the CDR3: TGTGCCAGCAGTGCCTTAGGGGCCTATGGCTACACCTTC.

The gene calls are TRBV6-1 and TRBJ1-1; 7 bases align to TRBD1. J was trimmed by 1 base and V by 6 bases; bases with no gene match: 8. There are 15 residues in the CDR3. Germline V gives CDR1 MNHNS, CDR2 SASEGT. Here the CDR3 DNA reads TGTGCCAGCAGGACACAGGGGATGGGGAACACTGAAGCTTTCTTT. As protein: CASRTQGMGNTEAFF.

This clonotype was observed a few times. This chain uses TRBV6-2 or TRBV6-3 with TRBJ2-5; a weak D match, TRBD2 (6 bases). The J call may be faulty, since TRBJ2-7 better matches the DNA end. This CDR3 region has 16 residues. The germline V gene has CDR1 MNHEY and CDR2 SVGEGT. The CDR3 DNA follows: TGTGCCAGCAGCCGTGGGGGACTTAGTTCGGCCTACGAGCAGTACGTC. It specifies CASSRGGLSSAYEQYV.

This rearrangement joins TRBV3-1 to TRBJ1-4; D perhaps matches TRBD1 (6 bases). Looked up from germline, CDR1 is LGHDT and CDR2 is YNNKEL (reference sequence). Trimming stripped 0 bases from V and 10 bases from J, with 12 bases between. CDR3 length: 14 residues. The DNA for the CDR3 is TGTGCCAGCAGCCAAGAAGGCGGAGGGGGAAAACTGTTTTTT. Its protein is CASSQEGGGGKLFF.

The chain carries TRBV4-3 and TRBJ2-5, with D possibly TRBD1 on 5 matching bases. The J call may be faulty, since TRBJ2-1 better matches the DNA end. In germline, CDR1 is LGHNA, CDR2 YSLEER. The CDR3 loop spans 15 amino acids. CDR3 sequence reads: CASSQMGLVGNEQFF. DNA for the CDR3: TGCGCCAGCAGCCAGATGGGGCTAGTCGGCAATGAGCAGTTCTTC.

The rearrangement uses TRBV14 and TRBJ1-2, with D hard to call. Germline loops: CDR1 SGHDN, CDR2 FVKESK. Trimming pared 0 bases from V and 3 bases from J, leaving 8 bases between. This CDR3 has 14 residues. In nucleotides, the CDR3 is TGTGCCAGCAGCCAAGAGGTCAGCTACTATGGCTACACCTTC. Protein sequence: CASSQEVSYYGYTF.

This chain links TRBV7-2 with TRBJ1-2; no definite D call. There are 16 residues in the CDR3. CDR1 is SGHTA, CDR2 FQGNSA, per germline. Deletions cut 5 bases from V and 0 bases from J, with 16 bases between. CDR3 region: CASSPGLGRSNYGYTF. The CDR3 DNA sequence: TGTGCCAGCAGCCCTGGCCTAGGGAGATCTAACTATGGCTACACCTTC.

There are a few counts of this clonotype. The rearrangement uses TRBV19 and TRBJ1-2; no clear D gene. Germline V CDR1 and CDR2: LNHDA, SQIVND (reference sequence). The CDR3 is 14 amino acids. V lost 1 base and J 4 bases, leaving 10 bases between the germline ends. Here the CDR3 reads CASSIVSRGYGYTF. The CDR3 DNA reads as TGTGCCAGTAGTATAGTATCTCGGGGCTATGGCTACACCTTC.

This clonotype was recorded a few times. The chain employs TRBV6-2 or TRBV6-3 and TRBJ2-1, with D perhaps matching TRBD1 or TRBD2 (6 bases each). The germline V gene has CDR1 MNHEY and CDR2 SVGEGT. The CDR3 totals 16 residues. The V gene lost 5 bases and the J gene lost 0 bases, with 14 bases spanning the gap. Here the CDR3 reads CASSGTGANSYNEQFF. CDR3 DNA: TGTGCCAGCAGTGGGACGGGGGCTAACTCCTACAATGAGCAGTTCTTC.

The chain is built from TRBV7-2 and TRBJ2-1; 9 bases fit TRBD1. This CDR3 is built from 16 residues. Looked up from germline, CDR1 is SGHTA and CDR2 is FQGNSA. After removal of 3 bases from V and 8 bases from J, the junction contained 11 bases not matched to a gene. CDR3 region: CASSLGVQGALYEQFF. Here the CDR3 DNA reads TGTGCCAGCAGCTTGGGGGTACAGGGGGCTTTGTATGAGCAGTTCTTC. Together with reference TRBV7-2 and TRBJ2-1, the CDR3 gives the full variable domain: GAGVSQSPSNKVTEKGKDVELRCDPISGHTALYWYRQSLGQGLEFLIYFQGNSAPDKSGLPSDRFSAERTGGSVSTLTIQRTQQEDSAVYLCASSLGVQGALYEQFFGPGTRLTVL.

The rearrangement links TRBV24-1 to TRBJ2-1; a possible D gene is TRBD1 (8 bases). The germline gives CDR1 KGHDR, CDR2 SFDVKD. Between the trimmed V and J ends, which lost 5 bases and 2 bases, there was a span of 12 bases. This CDR3 has 15 amino acids. The CDR3 DNA reads as TGTGCCACCAGTGTAACAGGGGGGGCCTACAATGAGCAGTTCTTC. Protein product: CATSVTGGAYNEQFF.

Of note for this clonotype: Germline is not matched at one junction end, which may reflect a read error. The chain combines TRBV12-3 or TRBV12-4 with TRBJ2-3; 7 bases agree with TRBD2. The CDR3 is made up of 14 amino acids. The CDR3 protein is CASSLLGRADAQYF. The CDR3 DNA reads as TGTGCCAGCAGTTTACTAGGGAGGGCAGATGCGCAGTATTTT.

The rearrangement joins TRBV2 to TRBJ2-4; D assignment may be TRBD1 or TRBD2 (5 bases each). The CDR3 consists of 12 residues. Germline CDR1 and CDR2: SNHLY and FYNNEI. Trimming removed 7 bases at V and 6 bases at J, with 10 bases between. The CDR3 region is CASKGDGNIQYF. The CDR3 DNA reads TGTGCCAGCAAAGGGGACGGAAACATTCAGTACTTC.

Comment on this clonotype: The conserved final phenylalanine or tryptophan is absent from the CDR3, which likely points to a read error. The chain recombines TRBV20-1 with TRBJ2-3, with D perhaps TRBD1 or TRBD2 (6 bases each). This CDR3 has 14 amino acids. Trimming shortened V by 4 bases and J by 2 bases, and 13 bases separated the two germline ends. Germline CDR1 and CDR2: DFQATT and SNEGSKA (reference sequence). In nucleotides, the CDR3 is TGCAGTGCTATTGCAGGGGACTCCACAGATACGCAGTATTCT. Protein sequence: CSAIAGDSTDTQYS.

V gene TRBV6-5 combines with J gene TRBJ2-3, with D possibly matching TRBD1 (6 bases). Looked up from germline, CDR1 is MNHEY and CDR2 is SVGAGI. V was pared by 0 bases and J by 0 bases, with 7 bases between. This CDR3 comprises 15 residues. Here the CDR3 reads CASSYSTGSTDTQYF. In DNA form, the CDR3 reads TGTGCCAGCAGTTACTCGACAGGAAGCACAGATACGCAGTATTTT.

This clonotype was found a few times. This chain links TRBV7-2 with TRBJ2-5; possible D gene TRBD1, 6 bases. Matching the DNA end better, TRBJ2-7 makes the J call doubtful. The CDR3 sequence is 13 residues long. The germline gives CDR1 SGHTA, CDR2 FQGNSA. The CDR3 DNA sequence: TGTGCCAGCAGCCGAAATAGGGGGTACGAGCAGTACGTC. Encoded protein: CASSRNRGYEQYV.